The sample holds many counts of the clone carrying this TCR delta chain. What it binds is unknown. With CATT, TCRdb re-called clones from the multiplex PCR reads. Of some 100,000 delta-chain clones listed, over 1.3% are singletons. Flow sorting of PBMC yielded separate Vgamma9/Vdelta2+ and Vdelta2-negative gammadelta T cell populations for bulk repertoire analysis. CDR1 and CDR2 (germline): TSWWSYY, QGS. The CDR3 sequence is 13 residues long. Trimming removed 6 bases from V and 2 bases from J, with 10 bases in between. The data derive from a study of γδ T cells in repeated Plasmodium falciparum infection. Whole-study context: Timepoints: baseline, immediately before selected infections, and 21 days after every infection. Study-level points and caveats: Vdelta2-negative gammadelta repertoires appeared less diverse and less shared in Malian than Australian children. The Malian cohort came from a small rural village of predominantly one ethnic group.

This receptor was taken from a pool of human donors (malaria-infected and uninfected, not separated). V usage is TRDV1 and J usage is TRDJ1; no clear D. The sequencing sample was made of gamma-delta T cells from blood. The CDR3 DNA reads as TGTGCTCTTGGACCGTGCCATACCGATAAACTCATCTTT. This encodes CALGPCHTDKLIF.